A single TCR beta chain is shown here with its context. As yet, its antigen is unknown. This sample is drawn from a study of cytomegalovirus exposure and HLA in healthy donors. V gave up 6 bases and J gave up 8 bases; unmatched junction bases: 9. The V gene's germline CDR1 is MGHDK and CDR2 SYGVNS. The CDR3 totals 15 residues. Measured with immunoSEQ multiplex PCR; TCRdb has only the in-frame clones, and not every one. The repertoire holds some 270,000 clones, with approximately 86% as singletons. Study-level findings and limits: The study labeled more than 150 TCR beta chains cytomegalovirus-associated.

The chain has TRBV25-1 and TRBJ2-1; 11 bases match TRBD1. Sample: PBMCs. The TCR sequence derives from a woman aged 18-29 years in good health and CMV-seronegative. The CDR3 loop reads CASRNKDRGQDEQFF. Here the CDR3 DNA reads TGTGCCAGCAGAAATAAGGACAGGGGGCAGGATGAGCAGTTCTTC.